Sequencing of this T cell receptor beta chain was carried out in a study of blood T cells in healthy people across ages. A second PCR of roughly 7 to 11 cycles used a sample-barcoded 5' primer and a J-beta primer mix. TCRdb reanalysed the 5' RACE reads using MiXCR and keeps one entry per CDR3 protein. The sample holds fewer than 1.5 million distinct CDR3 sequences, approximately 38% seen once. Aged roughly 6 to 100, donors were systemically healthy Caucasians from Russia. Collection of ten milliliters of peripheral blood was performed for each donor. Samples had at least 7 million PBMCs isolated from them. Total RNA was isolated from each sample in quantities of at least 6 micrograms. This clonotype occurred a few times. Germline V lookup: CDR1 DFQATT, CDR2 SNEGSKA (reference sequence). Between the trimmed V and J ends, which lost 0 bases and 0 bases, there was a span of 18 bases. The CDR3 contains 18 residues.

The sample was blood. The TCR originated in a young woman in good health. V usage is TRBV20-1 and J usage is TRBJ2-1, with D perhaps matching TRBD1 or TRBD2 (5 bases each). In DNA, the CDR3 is TGCAGTGCTAGAGATCTGAGGGTTGACAGAAGCTCCTACAATGAGCAGTTCTTC. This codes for CSARDLRVDRSSYNEQFF.